One and the same sample provided the 7 T cell receptor beta chains below, sequenced in a study of shared clonotypes between healthy human individuals. Clones were read by immunoSEQ multiplex PCR, and TCRdb kept only the in-frame ones, dropping some. The sample lists a few million clones, 90% to 97% occurring once. The material sequenced was naive CD4+ T cells sorted from blood. The sample's subset: CD45RA+ positively selected. These receptors all come from a man aged 18 to 30 in good health.

In this sample, this clone turned up once. The gene calls are TRBV6-6 and TRBJ1-4, with a weak D call TRBD1 (5 bases). The germline gives CDR1 MNHNY, CDR2 SVGAGI (reference sequence). The CDR3 extends over 15 amino acids. V was clipped by 5 bases and J by 7 bases, with 17 bases between them. The CDR3 DNA is TGTGCCAGCAGTCCAAGACAGAGTCGGGGTGAAAAACTGTTTTTT. It codes for CASSPRQSRGEKLFF.

V and J are TRBV4-3 and TRBJ1-6, with TRBD1 matching over 9 bases. This CDR3 comprises 15 residues. CDR1 is LGHNA, CDR2 YSLEER, per germline. After removal of 4 bases from V and 8 bases from J, the junction contained 6 bases not matched to a gene. The CDR3 here is CASSPQGASDSPLHF. For the CDR3, the DNA is TGCGCCAGCAGCCCACAGGGGGCGTCGGATTCACCCCTCCACTTT.

The rearrangement links TRBV7-2 to TRBJ1-2; perhaps TRBD1 as D (6 bases). The length of the CDR3 is 14 residues. The germline gives CDR1 SGHTA, CDR2 FQGNSA. Trimming pared 5 bases from V and 4 bases from J, leaving 14 bases between. In nucleotides, the CDR3 is TGTGCCAGCAGCCACACAGGGTCCGGCTATGGCTACACCTTC. The encoded protein is CASSHTGSGYGYTF.

Here the CDR3 reads CASSYLSRPTGGSPMNTEAFF. The CDR3 DNA follows: TGTGCCAGCAGTTACTTGAGTAGGCCTACAGGGGGGTCCCCTATGAACACTGAAGCTTTCTTT. V is TRBV6-7 and J is TRBJ1-1; TRBD1 matches 8 bases. TRBV6-7 is sorted into the ORF group, with uncertain function. V shed 1 base and J 0 bases; nucleotides not matched to a gene: 19. The CDR3 is made up of 21 amino acids.

As for this clone: Other DNA sequences from this sample encode an identical CDR3 as well. The rearrangement joins TRBV27 to TRBJ1-1; possible D gene TRBD1, 5 bases. Germline V gene sequence: CDR1 MNHEY, CDR2 SMNVEV (reference sequence). There are 14 residues in the CDR3. V shed 6 bases and J shed 0 bases, with 11 bases lying between them. CDR3 loop: CASSLRVLNTEAFF. For the CDR3, the DNA is TGTGCCAGCAGCCTCAGGGTCTTGAACACTGAAGCTTTCTTT.

The V call is TRBV6-5, the J call TRBJ1-4, with TRBD1 identical over 7 bases. Per the germline V gene, CDR1 is MNHEY and CDR2 is SVGAGI. V was clipped by 6 bases and J by 3 bases; unmatched bases: 7. This CDR3 comprises 15 residues. This chain's CDR3 is CASRNPGGANEKLFF. In DNA form, the CDR3 reads TGTGCCAGCAGGAACCCAGGGGGGGCTAATGAAAAACTGTTTTTT.

The rearrangement joins TRBV29-1 to TRBJ1-5; 7 positions agree with TRBD1. The V and J ends lost 7 bases and 4 bases, in that order; junction bases with no gene match: 4. Germline CDR1 and CDR2: SQVTM and ANQGSEA. The CDR3 is 12 amino acids. CDR3: CSATGLNQPQHF. The DNA for the CDR3 is TGCAGCGCGACAGGGTTAAATCAGCCCCAGCATTTT. The variable domain in full, with the rest retrieved from reference TRBV29-1 and TRBJ1-5, is SAVISQKPSRDICQRGTSLTIQCQVDSQVTMMFWYRQQPGQSLTLIATANQGSEATYESGFVIDKFPISRPNLTFSTLTVSNMSPEDSSIYLCSATGLNQPQHFGDGTRLSIL.